Listed below are T cell receptor beta chains from one sample, sequenced in a study of CD8 T cells in Susac syndrome. TCRdb re-analysed the immunoSEQ multiplex PCR reads in MiXCR, keeping a single row per CDR3 protein. The profile covers about 190,000 distinct CDR3 sequences, with more than 90% appearing a single time and 0.075% to 0.1% taken by the ten largest. Sequenced: CD4+ T cells from PBMCs. The receptors stem from a human donor with Susac syndrome. CDR3s include the opening cysteine and the closing phenylalanine or tryptophan. D genes are given only for firm matches. Clone size is given for some rows only: seen once, a few or many times, or a class if the clone is expanded.

V,J,size,D,CDR3,DNA
TRBV11-2,TRBJ2-6,once,NA,CASSLEGAGANVLTF,TGTGCCAGCAGCTTAGAAGGAGCTGGGGCCAACGTCCTGACTTTC
TRBV12-3/TRBV12-4,TRBJ2-7,NA,TRBD1,CASNSQGQPYEQYF,TGTGCCAGCAATTCCCAGGGACAGCCCTACGAGCAGTACTTC
TRBV4-1,TRBJ2-7,NA,NA,CASSQSLPPPYEQYF,TGCGCCAGCAGCCAATCTCTTCCCCCCCCGTACGAGCAGTACTTC
TRBV20-1,TRBJ2-5,NA,NA,CSASGQDRETQYF,TGCAGTGCTAGCGGGCAGGACAGAGAGACCCAGTACTTC
TRBV12-3/TRBV12-4,TRBJ2-7,NA,TRBD1,CASSHGQEVFYEQYF,TGTGCCAGCAGTCATGGACAGGAGGTTTTCTACGAGCAGTACTTC
TRBV28,TRBJ1-5,NA,NA,CASRVAGPEQPQHF,TGTGCCAGCAGGGTAGCGGGGCCGGAGCAGCCCCAGCATTTT
TRBV9,TRBJ2-7,NA,NA,CASSVAGDTYEQYF,TGTGCCAGCAGCGTAGCTGGGGACACCTACGAGCAGTACTTC
TRBV6-5,TRBJ1-2,NA,NA,CASSYFLQTADLGGYTF,TGTGCCAGCAGTTACTTTCTGCAAACGGCCGACTTGGGGGGCTACACCTTC
TRBV28,TRBJ1-1,NA,NA,CASSLWSPPEAFF,TGTGCCAGCAGTTTATGGTCACCCCCTGAAGCTTTCTTT
TRBV5-4,TRBJ2-6,NA,TRBD1,CAGRGQGIYPGANVLIF,TGTGCCGGGAGGGGACAGGGAATTTATCCGGGGGCCAACGTCCTGATTTTC
TRBV7-9,TRBJ2-5,few,NA,CASSWGNQETQYF,TGTGCCAGCAGTTGGGGTAACCAAGAGACCCAGTACTTC
TRBV7-8,TRBJ1-1,NA,NA,CASSSLPGLMNTEAFF,TGTGCCAGCAGCAGTCTACCAGGACTGATGAACACTGAAGCTTTCTTT
TRBV29-1,TRBJ2-5,NA,NA,CSGGTPQETQYF,TGCAGCGGCGGGACTCCACAAGAGACCCAGTACTTC
TRBV7-2,TRBJ1-1,NA,NA,CASSPMVSLMNTEAFF,TGTGCCAGCAGCCCGATGGTCAGTCTCATGAACACTGAAGCTTTCTTT
TRBV6-1,TRBJ1-1,NA,NA,CASKYRMNTEAFF,TGTGCCAGCAAGTACCGCATGAACACTGAAGCTTTCTTT
TRBV29-1,TRBJ1-4,NA,NA,CSVDGGQSNEKLFF,TGCAGCGTTGACGGAGGGCAGAGTAATGAAAAACTGTTTTTT
TRBV7-2,TRBJ1-5,NA,NA,CASSLGPAGNQPQHF,TGTGCCAGCAGCTTAGGGCCAGCCGGCAATCAGCCCCAGCATTTT
TRBV14,TRBJ1-1,NA,NA,CAERETEAFF,TGTGCCGAACGGGAAACTGAAGCTTTCTTT
TRBV7-3,TRBJ2-3,NA,NA,CASSLRTDLGTDTQYF,TGTGCCAGCAGCCTAAGGACAGATCTTGGCACAGATACGCAGTATTTT
TRBV6-6,TRBJ2-5,NA,NA,CASSYSGAGRSGPQYF,TGTGCCAGCAGTTACTCGGGGGCGGGCAGGAGCGGTCCCCAGTACTTC
TRBV20-1,TRBJ2-1,NA,NA,CSARLAEGWLNEQFF,TGCAGTGCTAGGTTAGCGGAGGGTTGGTTAAATGAGCAGTTCTTC
TRBV7-2,TRBJ2-7,once,NA,CASSFGRVYEQYF,TGTGCCAGCAGCTTCGGAAGGGTCTACGAGCAGTACTTC
TRBV6-5,TRBJ1-1,NA,TRBD1,CASSHRGRGTEAFF,TGTGCCAGCAGTCACAGGGGGCGAGGCACTGAAGCTTTCTTT
TRBV7-2,TRBJ2-7,NA,TRBD1,CASSSRQGFGSYEQYF,TGTGCCAGCAGCTCCCGACAGGGTTTTGGTTCCTACGAGCAGTACTTC
TRBV7-2,TRBJ2-1,NA,NA,CASLEGSNNEQFF,TGTGCCAGCCTAGAGGGCAGTAACAATGAGCAGTTCTTC
TRBV20-1,TRBJ2-3,NA,NA,CSAHPGLGTTDTQYF,TGCAGTGCCCACCCCGGGCTAGGTACCACAGATACGCAGTATTTT
TRBV3-1,TRBJ2-7,NA,TRBD1,CASSVGQGVRQQYF,TGTGCCAGCAGCGTGGGACAGGGAGTTAGGCAGCAGTACTTC
TRBV4-3,TRBJ1-2,NA,NA,CASSQDGVFGYTF,TGCGCCAGCAGCCAAGATGGAGTTTTTGGCTACACCTTC
TRBV12-3/TRBV12-4,TRBJ1-1,NA,NA,CASSLTKAFF,TGTGCCAGCAGTTTGACAAAAGCTTTCTTT